This T cell receptor beta chain originates from a study of CD8 T cells in ankylosing spondylitis. Each CDR3 protein gets one entry after TCRdb re-called the 5' RACE reads with MiXCR. Of about 130,000 distinct CDR3 sequences detected, roughly 13% appear once; the ten largest clones hold approximately 3.1%. The CDR3 consists of 14 residues. Per germline, CDR1 SGHRS and CDR2 YFSETQ. V gave up 0 bases and J gave up 5 bases; unmatched junction bases: 3. The sequencing input was blood, either unsorted or a sorted T cell fraction (not recorded which). The chain employs TRBV5-1 and TRBJ2-5; TRBD1 matches 8 bases. This receptor was identified in a female donor with ankylosing spondylitis or in good health (not recorded which). CDR3 nucleotides: TGCGCCAGCAGCTTGGCCGGACAGGGCGAGACCCAGTACTTC. Its protein product is CASSLAGQGETQYF.